The 4 T cell receptor beta chains presented below share a single source sample, sequenced in a study of shared clonotypes between healthy human individuals. Profiled with immunoSEQ multiplex PCR; TCRdb holds only in-frame clones, not every one. Of about 1 million clones in the sample, approximately 76% were seen once. Specimen: memory CD4+ T cells sorted from blood. The subset is: CD45RA-negative fraction. Receptors were obtained from a man between 18 and 35 years old in good health.

In this sample, this clone turned up once. This chain connects TRBV20-1 to TRBJ2-1; no definite D call. The CDR3 contains 11 residues. V was trimmed by 5 bases and J by 5 bases, leaving 7 bases between them. Germline CDR1 and CDR2: DFQATT and SNEGSKA (reference sequence). CDR3 in amino acids: CSALYHNEQFF. CDR3 DNA sequence: TGCAGTGCTCTCTATCACAATGAGCAGTTCTTC.

The V call is TRBV5-1, the J call TRBJ2-3; no definite D call. Germline assignment: CDR1 SGHRS and CDR2 YFSETQ. The V and J ends lost 0 bases and 2 bases respectively, with 13 bases between them. The CDR3 is made up of 16 amino acids. CDR3 sequence: CASSLVLGGSTDTQYF. The DNA for the CDR3 is TGCGCCAGCAGCTTGGTTCTAGGTGGCTCCACAGATACGCAGTATTTT.

This clone was seen a single time. This chain uses TRBV10-1 with TRBJ2-1, with a tentative D call TRBD1 (6 bases). V was pared by 4 bases and J by 6 bases, with 10 bases between. Germline V gives CDR1 WNHNN, CDR2 SYGVQD (reference sequence). This CDR3 is built from 13 residues. CDR3 in amino acids: CASSAVRGNEQFF. In DNA form, the CDR3 reads TGCGCCAGCAGTGCCGTCAGGGGCAATGAGCAGTTCTTC.

J is TRBJ1-1 and V is TRBV27, with 9 bases fitting TRBD1. With V trimmed by 8 bases and J by 1 base, 2 bases remained unmatched. The CDR3 contains 13 residues. CDR1 is MNHEY and CDR2 is SMNVEV in the germline V gene (reference sequence). The chain's CDR3 is CASGGQGNTEAFF. The CDR3, as DNA: TGTGCCAGCGGGGGACAGGGGAACACTGAAGCTTTCTTT.